These T cell receptor beta chains were read from a single sample in a study of identifying expanded T cells in peripheral blood. Clones were read by immunoSEQ multiplex PCR, and TCRdb kept only the in-frame ones, dropping some. The sample includes more than 90,000 clones, around 85% of them seen just once. The material sequenced was blood. All receptors derive from a person aged 18 to 75 in good health. Both conserved end residues are part of each CDR3. Each record gives: V gene, D gene, clone size, J gene, CDR3 DNA, CDR3 protein. D genes are given only for firm matches. Expanded clones get a size class; other rows say once, few or many, or leave the size out.

TRBV7-9	.	.	TRBJ1-2	TGTGCCAGCAGCCAAGGGGGGGATGGCTACACCTTC	CASSQGGDGYTF
TRBV5-4	TRBD1	.	TRBJ2-5	TGTGCCAGCAGCCCCGGAGTGGACAGGGGGCTTCAAGAGACCCAGTACTTC	CASSPGVDRGLQETQYF
TRBV6-5	TRBD1	.	TRBJ1-3	TGTGCCAGCACGGAGACAGGGAGCTCTGGAAACACCATATATTTT	CASTETGSSGNTIYF
TRBV27	.	.	TRBJ1-2	TGTGCCAGCAGTCATCACATTTCTAACTATGGCTACACCTTC	CASSHHISNYGYTF
TRBV9	.	once	TRBJ1-5	TGTGCCAGCAGCGTAGACGGTAGCAATCAGCCCCAGCATTTT	CASSVDGSNQPQHF
TRBV6-6	TRBD1	.	TRBJ1-4	TGTGCCAGCAGTTACTATGGTACAGGGGCAAATGAAAAACTGTTTTTT	CASSYYGTGANEKLFF
TRBV27	.	.	TRBJ1-2	TGTGCCAGCAGCGCGGGGTTATATGGTGGCTACACCTTC	CASSAGLYGGYTF
TRBV29-1	.	.	TRBJ2-5	TGCAGCGTGGAGGTTGTCGAATCGGCAGGCCCGCAAGAGACCCAGTACTTC	CSVEVVESAGPQETQYF
TRBV4-3	.	.	TRBJ1-2	TGCGCCAGCAGCCAAGATTTCCCAGGGAGCTATGGCTACACCTTC	CASSQDFPGSYGYTF
TRBV6-6	.	.	TRBJ1-1	TGTGCCAGCAGTATCTTGGGGGGCTTCGGCACTGAAGCTTTCTTT	CASSILGGFGTEAFF
TRBV5-1	.	.	TRBJ1-1	TGCGCCAGCAGCTTGTCCGAGTACACTGAAGCTTTCTTT	CASSLSEYTEAFF
TRBV5-6	.	once	TRBJ1-4	TGTGCCAGCAGCTTTTCCGACAGGCGTTCCTTAGAAAAACTGTTTTTT	CASSFSDRRSLEKLFF
TRBV18	TRBD1	.	TRBJ1-1	TGTGCCAGCTCACCACGGACAGGGGTAGAAGGTGCTGAAGCTTTCTTT	CASSPRTGVEGAEAFF
TRBV5-1	.	.	TRBJ2-5	TGCGCCAGCCACCAAGTCCAAGAGACCCAGTACTTC	CASHQVQETQYF
TRBV5-4	TRBD2	.	TRBJ2-7	TGTGTCTGGAGCGGGGCGGTTGAAGAGCAGTACTTC	CVWSGAVEEQYF
TRBV21-1	.	.	TRBJ2-3	TGTGCCAGCAGCATAGGGTGCATACATGGTACGCAGTATTTT	CASSIGCIHGTQYF
TRBV6-5	.	.	TRBJ1-1	TGTGCCAGCAGTTACGAGGCCGGGACTGAAGCTTTCTTT	CASSYEAGTEAFF
TRBV2	.	.	TRBJ1-5	TGTGCCAGCAGTGAGCCGCCAGGGCTGGGTCAGCCCCAGCATTTT	CASSEPPGLGQPQHF
TRBV7-8	TRBD2	.	TRBJ2-5	TGTGCCAGCAGCTTAGTGGGACTAGCGGGGGAGGAGACCCAGTACTTC	CASSLVGLAGEETQYF
TRBV7-2	.	.	TRBJ2-3	TGTGCCAGCAGCGCTAGTTGGACCACAGATACGCAGTATTTT	CASSASWTTDTQYF
TRBV11-2	.	.	TRBJ2-7	TGTGCCAGCAGCTTAGATGTAGGAGTCGGGACTCTAATCTACGAGCAGTACTTC	CASSLDVGVGTLIYEQYF
TRBV27	.	.	TRBJ2-7	TGTGCCAGCAGTGGAATTACAGCCTACGAGCAGTACTTC	CASSGITAYEQYF
TRBV15	TRBD1	.	TRBJ1-2	TGTGCCACCAGCCCTGACAGGGGCTATGGCTACACCTTC	CATSPDRGYGYTF
TRBV2	.	once	TRBJ2-5	TGTGCCAGCGAGGGCCTCGGGGAGGTAGAGACCCAGTACTTC	CASEGLGEVETQYF
TRBV13	.	.	TRBJ1-2	TGTGCCAGCAGCCTCGCCGGGAGGATTGAATATGGCTACACCTTC	CASSLAGRIEYGYTF
TRBV7-2	.	.	TRBJ1-3	TGTGCCAGCAGCTTAGCGGGACCCTCTGGAAACACCATATATTTT	CASSLAGPSGNTIYF
TRBV5-6	.	.	TRBJ2-5	TGTGCCAGCAGCTTGCACAAGGGTTGGGAGCAAGAGACCCAGTACTTC	CASSLHKGWEQETQYF
TRBV7-2	.	.	TRBJ2-2	TGTGCCAGCGTTATCCGCGTAGGGACCGGGGAGCTGTTTTTT	CASVIRVGTGELFF
TRBV5-5	.	.	TRBJ1-1	TGTGCCAGCAGCTTGGGGGCTTACACTGAAGCTTTCTTT	CASSLGAYTEAFF
TRBV28	.	few	TRBJ1-5	TGTGCCAGCACAGGGGTTACTCAGCCCCAGCATTTT	CASTGVTQPQHF
TRBV28	.	.	TRBJ2-7	TGTGCCAGCAGTTTATCACCCAGGGTGTCCTACGAGCAGTACTTC	CASSLSPRVSYEQYF
TRBV4-3	TRBD2	.	TRBJ2-1	TGCGCCAGCAGCCCTAGCGGGGGGCCCTACAATGAGCAGTTCTTC	CASSPSGGPYNEQFF
TRBV29-1	.	.	TRBJ1-2	TGCAGCGTTGACAGGAACTATGGCTACACCTTC	CSVDRNYGYTF
TRBV23-1	.	.	TRBJ2-7	TGCGCCAGCAGTCAATCGGATGGGAGGCACGAGCAGTACTTC	CASSQSDGRHEQYF
TRBV5-8	.	.	TRBJ2-1	TGTGCCAGCAGCTTCCGGGGGGCGTCCTACAATGAGCAGTTCTTC	CASSFRGASYNEQFF
TRBV18	TRBD1	.	TRBJ1-2	TGTGCCAGCTCACCACTGCAGGGGGCGTTAGACTATGGCTACACCTTC	CASSPLQGALDYGYTF
TRBV5-1	.	.	TRBJ1-2	TGCGCCAGCAGCTTTGATGGGGACTATGGCTACACCTTC	CASSFDGDYGYTF
TRBV6-4	.	.	TRBJ2-3	TGTGCCAGCAGCCTTACAGGGCTGTGGACAGATACGCAGTATTTT	CASSLTGLWTDTQYF
TRBV7-2	.	.	TRBJ1-4	TGTGCCAGCAGCTTATCGGGGGGGTTGAATGAAAAACTGTTTTTT	CASSLSGGLNEKLFF
TRBV7-6	TRBD1	.	TRBJ2-5	TGTGCCAGCAGCCAGAATACAGGGGGTCCAGAGACCCAGTACTTC	CASSQNTGGPETQYF
TRBV6-9	TRBD1	.	TRBJ1-2	TGTGCCAGCAGGACTACAGGGGGATATGGCTACACCTTC	CASRTTGGYGYTF